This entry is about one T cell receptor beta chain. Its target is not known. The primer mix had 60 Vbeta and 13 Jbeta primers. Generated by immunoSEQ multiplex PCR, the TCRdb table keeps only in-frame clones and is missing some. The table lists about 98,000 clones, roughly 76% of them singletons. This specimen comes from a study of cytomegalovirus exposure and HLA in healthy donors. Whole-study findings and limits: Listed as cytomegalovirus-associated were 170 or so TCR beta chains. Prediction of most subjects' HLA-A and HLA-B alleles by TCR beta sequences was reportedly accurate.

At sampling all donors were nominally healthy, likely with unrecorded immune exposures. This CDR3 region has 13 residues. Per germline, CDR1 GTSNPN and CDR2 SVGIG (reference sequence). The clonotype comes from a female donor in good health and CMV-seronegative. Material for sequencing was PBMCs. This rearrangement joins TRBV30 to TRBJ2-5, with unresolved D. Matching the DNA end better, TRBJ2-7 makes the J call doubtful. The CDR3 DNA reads TGTGCCTGGAGTCCCCGTTTCTCCTACGAGCAGTACTTC. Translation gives CAWSPRFSYEQYF.